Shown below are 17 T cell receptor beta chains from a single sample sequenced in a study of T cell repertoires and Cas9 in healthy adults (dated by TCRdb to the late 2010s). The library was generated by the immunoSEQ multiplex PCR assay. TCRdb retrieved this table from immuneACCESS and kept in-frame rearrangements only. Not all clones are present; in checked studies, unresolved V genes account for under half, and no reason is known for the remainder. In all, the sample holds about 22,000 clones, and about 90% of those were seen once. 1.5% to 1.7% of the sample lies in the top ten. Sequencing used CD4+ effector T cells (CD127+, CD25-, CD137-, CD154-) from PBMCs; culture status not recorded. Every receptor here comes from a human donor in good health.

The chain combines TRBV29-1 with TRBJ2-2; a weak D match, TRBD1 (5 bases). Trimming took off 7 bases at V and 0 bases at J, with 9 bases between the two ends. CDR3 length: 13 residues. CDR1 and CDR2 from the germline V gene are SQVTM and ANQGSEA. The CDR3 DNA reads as TGCAGCGCTGACAGAACGAACACCGGGGAGCTGTTTTTT. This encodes CSADRTNTGELFF.

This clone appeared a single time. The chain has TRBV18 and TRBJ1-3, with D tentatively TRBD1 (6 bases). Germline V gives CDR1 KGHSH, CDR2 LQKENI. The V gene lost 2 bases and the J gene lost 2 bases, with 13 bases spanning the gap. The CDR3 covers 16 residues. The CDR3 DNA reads TGTGCCAGCTCACCATTACAGGGCTACCCTGGAAACACCATATATTTT. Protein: CASSPLQGYPGNTIYF. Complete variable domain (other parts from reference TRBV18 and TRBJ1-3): NAGVMQNPRHLVRRRGQEARLRCSPMKGHSHVYWYRQLPEEGLKFMVYLQKENIIDESGMPKERFSAEFPKEGPSILRIQQVVRGDSAAYFCASSPLQGYPGNTIYFGEGSWLTVV.

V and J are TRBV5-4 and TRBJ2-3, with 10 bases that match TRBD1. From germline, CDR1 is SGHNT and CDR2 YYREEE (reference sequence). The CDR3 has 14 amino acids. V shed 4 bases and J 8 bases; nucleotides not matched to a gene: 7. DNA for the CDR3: TGTGCCAGCAGCACCGGGACAGGGGTCGCTACGCAGTATTTT. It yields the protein CASSTGTGVATQYF. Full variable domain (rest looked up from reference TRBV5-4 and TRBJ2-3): ETGVTQSPTHLIKTRGQQVTLRCSSQSGHNTVSWYQQALGQGPQFIFQYYREEENGRGNFPPRFSGLQFPNYSSELNVNALELDDSALYLCASSTGTGVATQYFGPGTRLTVL.

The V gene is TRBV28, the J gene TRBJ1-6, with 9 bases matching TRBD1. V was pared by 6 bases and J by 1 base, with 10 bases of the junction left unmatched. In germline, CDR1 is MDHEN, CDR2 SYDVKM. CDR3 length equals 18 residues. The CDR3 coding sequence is TGTGCCAGCAGACGGGACAGGGAGTACCGGTCCTATAATTCACCCCTCCACTTT. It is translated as CASRRDREYRSYNSPLHF.

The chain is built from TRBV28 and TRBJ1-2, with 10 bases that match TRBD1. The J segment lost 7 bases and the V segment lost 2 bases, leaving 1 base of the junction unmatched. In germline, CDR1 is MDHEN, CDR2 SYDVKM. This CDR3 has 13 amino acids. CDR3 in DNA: TGTGCCAGCAGTTTAGACAGGGGGCTTGGCTACACCTTC. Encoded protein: CASSLDRGLGYTF.

The CDR3 region has the DNA TGTGCCAGCAGTTTAGCGGGGAGGGGCAATCAGCCCCAGCATTTT. This gives the protein CASSLAGRGNQPQHF. V and J are TRBV28 and TRBJ1-5, with unresolved D. Germline-derived CDR1 and CDR2 are MDHEN and SYDVKM. This CDR3 is built from 15 residues. Trimming took 2 bases from V and 2 from J, leaving 10 bases between them.

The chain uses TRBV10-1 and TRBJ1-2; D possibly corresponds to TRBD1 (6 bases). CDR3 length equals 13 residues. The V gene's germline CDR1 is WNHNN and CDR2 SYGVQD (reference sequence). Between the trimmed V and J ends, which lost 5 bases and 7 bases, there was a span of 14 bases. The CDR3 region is CASSTDRTFGYTF. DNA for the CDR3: TGCGCCAGCAGTACTGACAGGACCTTTGGCTACACCTTC.

CDR3 bases: TGTGCCAGCAGTCTCCTCTATCGGACTGACCGCTACGAGCAGTACTTC. It is translated as CASSLLYRTDRYEQYF. The rearrangement joins TRBV27 to TRBJ2-7; TRBD2 is a possible D gene (5 bases). Germline V CDR1 and CDR2: MNHEY, SMNVEV (reference sequence). V was shortened by 5 bases and J by 3 bases, with 20 bases between the two germline ends. The CDR3 covers 16 residues.

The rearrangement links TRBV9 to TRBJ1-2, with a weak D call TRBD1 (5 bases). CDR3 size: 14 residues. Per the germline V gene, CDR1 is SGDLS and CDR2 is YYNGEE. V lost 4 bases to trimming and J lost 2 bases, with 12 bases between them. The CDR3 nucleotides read TGTGCCAGCAGCTCTAGGGGAGGGAACTATGGCTACACCTTC. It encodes CASSSRGGNYGYTF. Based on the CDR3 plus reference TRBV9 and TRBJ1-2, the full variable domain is DSGVTQTPKHLITATGQRVTLRCSPRSGDLSVYWYQQSLDQGLQFLIQYYNGEERAKGNILERFSAQQFPDLHSELNLSSLELGDSALYFCASSSRGGNYGYTFGSGTRLTVV.

CDR3 coding DNA: TGTGCCAGCAGCAAAAGAGCGGCGGATAAGGGTGCCCAGGCCTATGGCTACACCTTC. Translated, it gives CASSKRAADKGAQAYGYTF. The V call is TRBV21-1, the J call TRBJ1-2. TRBV21-1 is tagged as a pseudogene. The CDR3 length is 19 residues.

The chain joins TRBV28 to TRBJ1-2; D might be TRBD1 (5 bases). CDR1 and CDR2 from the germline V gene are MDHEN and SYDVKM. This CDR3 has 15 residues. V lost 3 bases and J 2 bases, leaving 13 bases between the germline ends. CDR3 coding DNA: TGTGCCAGCAGTTTTGGCGGGGACGGAAACTATGGCTACACCTTC. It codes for CASSFGGDGNYGYTF.

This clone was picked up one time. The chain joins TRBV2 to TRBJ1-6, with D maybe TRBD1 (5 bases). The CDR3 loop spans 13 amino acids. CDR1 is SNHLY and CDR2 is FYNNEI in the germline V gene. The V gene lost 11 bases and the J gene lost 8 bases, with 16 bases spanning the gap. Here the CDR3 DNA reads TGTGCCGGCGGAAGGGGTTTGGATTCACCCCTCCACTTT. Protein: CAGGRGLDSPLHF.

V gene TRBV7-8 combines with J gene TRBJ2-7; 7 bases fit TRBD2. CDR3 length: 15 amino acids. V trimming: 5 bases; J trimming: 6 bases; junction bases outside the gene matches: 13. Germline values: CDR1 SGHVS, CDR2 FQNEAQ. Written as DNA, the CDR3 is TGTGCCAGCAGCCCGAGGGGAGGGCTAAATGCCGAGCAGTACTTC. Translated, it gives CASSPRGGLNAEQYF.

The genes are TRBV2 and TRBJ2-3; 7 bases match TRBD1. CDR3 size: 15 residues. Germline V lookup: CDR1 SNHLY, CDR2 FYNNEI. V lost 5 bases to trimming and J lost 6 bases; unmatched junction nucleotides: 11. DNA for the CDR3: TGTGCCAGCAGTTATCCGGGACAGAAGCGGGATACGCAGTATTTT. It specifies CASSYPGQKRDTQYF.

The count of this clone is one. CDR3 loop: CASSLALRGDQPQHF. The CDR3 DNA reads as TGTGCCAGCAGCTTAGCCCTCCGGGGGGATCAGCCCCAGCATTTT. The chain uses TRBV7-8 and TRBJ1-5; tentatively, D is TRBD1 (5 bases). In germline, CDR1 is SGHVS, CDR2 FQNEAQ. The V end was cut by 0 bases, the J end by 5 bases, with 11 bases between. CDR3 size: 15 residues.

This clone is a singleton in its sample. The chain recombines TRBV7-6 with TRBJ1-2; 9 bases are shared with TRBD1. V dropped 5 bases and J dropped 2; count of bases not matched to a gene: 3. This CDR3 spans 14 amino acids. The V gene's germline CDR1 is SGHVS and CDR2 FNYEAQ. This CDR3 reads CASSRQGENYGYTF. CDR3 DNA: TGTGCCAGCAGCCGACAGGGGGAGAACTATGGCTACACCTTC.

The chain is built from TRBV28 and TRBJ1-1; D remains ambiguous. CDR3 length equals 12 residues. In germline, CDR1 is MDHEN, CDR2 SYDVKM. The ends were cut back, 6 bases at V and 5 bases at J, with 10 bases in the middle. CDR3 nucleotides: TGTGCCAGCAGGGAGCAGAGGACTGAAGCTTTCTTT. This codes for CASREQRTEAFF.